This TCR beta chain was obtained from a study of shared clonotypes between healthy human individuals. Across the study: There were three CD4 naive, three CD4 memory, two CD8 naive and one CD8 memory plates per donor.

A roughly 200 ng quantity of DNA, 30,000 to 35,000 T cell genomes, went into the sorted-subset replicate PCRs. Method: immunoSEQ multiplex PCR; TCRdb's copy keeps in-frame clones and lacks some. The data contain about 590,000 clones, around 95% of them singletons. Whole-study findings and limits: What naive subsets generally showed was a larger estimated richness than memory subsets showed.

Naive CD8 cells comprised CD45RO-negative, CCR7-positively selected cells, excluding terminally differentiated effector memory CD45RA+ cells. Caucasian adults residing in Nashville, Tennessee made up all the donors. About this clone: Antigen specificity is unknown.

The CDR3 has 14 residues. Germline CDR1 and CDR2: PRHDT and FYEKMQ (reference sequence). V lost 5 bases to trimming and J lost 8 bases; unmatched junction nucleotides: 8. Material for sequencing was naive CD8+ T cells sorted from blood. The clonotype comes from a woman aged 30 to 39 in good health. This chain uses TRBV13 with TRBJ2-2; 7 bases agree with TRBD1. The CDR3 protein is CASSPKTGLGELFF. In DNA, the CDR3 is TGTGCCAGCAGCCCCAAGACAGGGCTAGGGGAGCTGTTTTTT.